The entry that follows covers one TCR beta chain sequence. These data originate in a study of regulatory T cells in long-lasting Graves disease. Time point noted: persistent/refractory GD, antithyroid drugs over 5 years with positive TRAb. Preparation of the TCR library used RNA extracted from PBMCs. Building of the TCR beta libraries involved iRepertoire HTBI primers and Arm-PCR of CDR3 regions. TCRdb re-called the multiplex PCR reads with MiXCR, one entry per CDR3 protein. The sample carries under 500,000 distinct CDR3 sequences, about a fifth recorded once. The material was peripheral blood mononuclear cells (PBMCs), obtained when the disease was refractory, from a patient treated with antithyroid drugs. This sequence originates from a female donor with Graves disease.

CDR3 sequence reads: CASSNIYEQYF. DNA for the CDR3: TGTGCCAGCAGTAACATCTACGAGCAGTACTTC. The rearrangement links TRBV6-1 to TRBJ2-5, with unresolved D. The end of the DNA aligns better with TRBJ2-7, so the J call may be wrong. The length of the CDR3 is 11 residues. CDR1 and CDR2 from the germline V gene are MNHNS and SASEGT.